This record covers a single TCR beta chain. One junction end does not reproduce the germline sequence, and a read error may be involved. The source of the sample is a study of OX40 agonist ivuxolimab in advanced cancers. Germline V gene sequence: CDR1 SEHNR, CDR2 FQNEAQ (reference sequence). CDR3 length: 16 amino acids. Sequencing was performed with immunoSEQ multiplex PCR; in TCRdb, only in-frame clones are kept and a portion is missing. The sample yields some 54,000 clones, 60% to 80% seen once. This clonotype was sampled from an adult with an advanced solid tumor such as melanoma, head and neck, liver or kidney cancer. The chain has TRBV7-9 and TRBJ1-5; D is undetermined. Sample: CD4+ or CD8+ T cells sorted from blood, taken in a trial of the OX40 agonist ivuxolimab. The chain's CDR3 is CSSSQGRFFSNQPQHF. CDR3 nucleotides: TGCTCCAGCAGCCAAGGACGGTTTTTTAGCAATCAGCCCCAGCATTTT.